The clone carrying this T cell receptor (beta chain) was detected many times. The antigen remains unidentified. Using RNA transcripts as the source, TCR beta CDR3 regions were amplified. A first-round RT-PCR of the TCR CDR3 used the HTBI primer set. MiXCR, run by TCRdb on the multiplex PCR reads, gives a single entry per CDR3 protein. This table holds fewer than 650,000 distinct CDR3 sequences, 14% found once. The data stem from a study of T cells in Graves' hyperthyroidism and ophthalmopathy. This CDR3 is built from 15 residues. Germline V CDR1 and CDR2: MNHEY, SMNVEV (reference sequence). The V gene lost 8 bases and the J gene lost 0 bases, with 13 bases spanning the gap. Diagnoses used clinical symptoms, serum thyroxine and TRAb, thyroid ultrasound and orbital computed tomography. Study-level points and caveats: In the analysis, a 13 V-J model separated ophthalmopathy from stable hyperthyroidism.

The rearrangement uses TRBV27 and TRBJ1-4, with TRBD1 as a possible D gene (5 bases). The sample was blood. This sequence was found in a woman in her late teens or twenties with Graves' ophthalmopathy. CDR3 in amino acids: CASRGTVATNEKLFF. The CDR3 DNA is TGTGCCAGCCGGGGGACCGTTGCAACTAATGAAAAACTGTTTTTT.